Described below is a single TCR beta chain sequence and its context. These data originate in a study of cytomegalovirus exposure and HLA in healthy donors. These donors, healthy bone marrow donors, were studied. The PCR was carried out with 60 Vbeta primers and 13 Jbeta primers. The data were produced by immunoSEQ multiplex PCR, yet TCRdb's version contains in-frame clones alone and is incomplete. There are under 90,000 clones in the sample; approximately 90% occur only once, and roughly 2.3% lies in the top ten. V was pared by 6 bases and J by 2 bases, with 7 bases of the junction left unmatched. CDR1 is MNHEY, CDR2 SVGAGI, per germline. CDR3 length equals 14 residues.

Specimen: PBMCs. The receptor comes from a man younger than 30 in good health and CMV-seronegative. The chain employs TRBV6-5 and TRBJ2-7, with 7 bases aligning to TRBD2. For the CDR3, the DNA is TGTGCCAGCAGATGGACTAGTCATGCCTACGAGCAGTACTTC. The encoded protein is CASRWTSHAYEQYF.